This T cell receptor (beta chain) stems from a study of CD8 T cells in ankylosing spondylitis. Study conclusions and caveats: The clones that were linked to disease were reported to be significantly enriched in matched synovial fluid samples from ankylosing spondylitis patients. In synovial fluid and blood from reactive arthritis, some motif variants were previously reported.

Germline V gene lookup returns CDR1 SSHAT and CDR2 FNYEAQ (reference sequence). This CDR3 has 14 amino acids. Worth noting for this clonotype: Antigen specificity is unknown. One end of the junction does not line up with germline, which may come from a read error.

TCRdb recomputed calls from the 5' RACE reads with MiXCR, one row per CDR3 protein. The sample contains about 140,000 distinct CDR3 sequences, approximately 9.2% of which appear only once. Sequenced material: synovial fluid, either unsorted or a sorted T cell fraction (not recorded which). The chain is built from TRBV7-7 and TRBJ2-1; possibly TRBD1 for D (6 bases). The receptor was derived from a male donor with ankylosing spondylitis. CDR3 sequence reads: CASSRTPGDNEQFF. CDR3 nucleotide sequence: TGTGCTAGCAGCCGGACTCCAGGGGACAATGAGCAGTTCTTC.